This TCR beta chain originates from a study of beta chain features in type 1 diabetes. Background on the study: Cell yields, age and gender were similar between patients and healthy donors.

This clone was found a few times. As yet, its antigen is unknown. Study-level points and caveats: Patients showed naive, central memory and Treg TCRB repertoires that appeared more similar than those of healthy donors.

The germline CDR1 and CDR2 sequences are SGHNT and YYREEE (reference sequence). V shed 7 bases and J 1 base; nucleotides not matched to a gene: 14. CDR3 length equals 18 residues. The single heparinised draw taken from each donor contained approximately 100 mL of blood on average. Investigators reverse transcribed all isolated RNA, so they sequenced expressed TCRB transcripts. The repertoire was sequenced with immunoSEQ multiplex PCR; TCRdb's copy has only in-frame clones and lacks some. The repertoire includes about 400,000 clones, about 12% of them detected once, and approximately 0.015% sits in the top ten.

This sequence was found in a man between 18 and 35 years old in good health. What was sequenced was naive CD4+ T cells from blood. The chain carries TRBV5-4 and TRBJ2-3; 11 nucleotides line up with TRBD2. The chain's CDR3 is CASHEGLVAGGGTDTQYF. The CDR3, as DNA: TGTGCCAGCCACGAAGGACTTGTAGCGGGAGGGGGCACAGATACGCAGTATTTT.